This T cell receptor (beta chain) was retrieved from a study of T cell responses to AZD1222 COVID-19 vaccine (dated by TCRdb to the early 2020s). About the full investigation: AZD1222 recipients whose second dose came at about 4 weeks and those whose second dose came at about 12 weeks were combined into one group, since spike-specific TCR depth and breadth did not differ between the two schedules. Trial participants were enrolled by age into 18-55, 56-69 and 70-plus year subgroups, with roughly 160, 29 and 62 TCR-sequenced participants respectively. TCR sequencing covered some 250 trial participants: around 210 given two doses of AZD1222 and about 26 given two doses of MenACWY control vaccine.

CDR1 and CDR2 are read off the germline V gene (reference sequence) as SEHNR and FQNEAQ. The CDR3 runs 13 residues from the cysteine to the phenylalanine. The sequence is cut down to CDR3 DNA, 39 bases in frame from base 1. Deletion took 8 bases off V and 4 bases off J, with a span of 11 bases between the germline ends. The CDR3 regions of human TCRbeta chains were subjected to immunosequencing. The authors' analysis ran thus. Repertoire TCRs were matched against a reference library of SARS-CoV-2-specific TCRs generated with the MIRA antigen-specificity platform. Breadth meant the fraction of unique TCRs that were SARS-CoV-2-associated, whereas depth meant the fraction of total T cells that were SARS-CoV-2-associated. Using the MIRA data, every spike-specific TCR was mapped to the spike region that the TCR reacted to and assigned to either a CD4 or a CD8 class. Log10-transformed breadth and depth values were compared by one-way ANOVA with Sidak's multiple comparisons tests. As stored in TCRdb, this immuneACCESS dataset retains in-frame rearrangements with V and J assigned. A fraction of the clones does not appear; measured against another copy, unresolved V genes explain less than half of the discrepancy, and the remainder lacks a known reason. The V and J calls and the clone size are those of that table, but D and trimming were determined from the DNA. The sample contains approximately 120,000 clones, 90% of them found a single time. The ten largest clones add up to around 7.2% of the sample.

The paper as a whole reports these results and caveats: A significant rise in spike-specific TCR breadth and depth was observed after two AZD1222 doses relative to day 0 and relative to MenACWY recipients. Because no day 14 peak-response samples were available, the repertoires could be characterized only after the peak T cell response. Conclusions about previously exposed vaccinees are limited, since just six AZD1222 recipients were seropositive for SARS-CoV-2 at baseline. Epitopes outside the regions mutated in the B.1.351 and B.1.1.7 variants were reportedly recognized by nearly half of the unique spike-specific TCRs. The whole spike protein was spanned by vaccine-associated CD4 TCRs, and dominant responses were seen in regions 160-218 and 743-854. The 56-69-year group was small, and its depth increase did not reach significance, likely because of low power. Participants were mostly white British and included more females than males, and it was suggested by the authors that clonal diversity may have been underestimated.

The time point tag for this specimen amounts to: baseline before first vaccination. Vaccinee samples came from UK trials COV001 and COV002, including a single-blind randomized controlled phase 2/3 trial of AZD1222 (ChAdOx1 nCoV-19) in healthy adults. Trial participant PBMC samples were collected at day 0 and day 28 after the second dose for TCRbeta chain sequencing. A note on this clone: No antigen is known for it. No much larger clonotype is one base removed from it; base qualities were not supplied.

Rearrangement joined TRBV7-9 to TRBJ2-2, with the D gene not clear enough to name. Here the sequenced sample was peripheral blood, taken on day 0 of AZD1222 vaccination. The origin of this receptor is an adult in good health. The CDR3 in this case is CASGTKITGELFF. Read as DNA, the sequence is TGTGCCAGCGGAACCAAGATCACCGGGGAGCTGTTTTTT.